The sequence of this TCR beta chain was determined in a study of CD8+CD57+ T cells in acquired aplastic anemia listed by TCRdb under 2018. In terms of the full investigation: Extracted DNA from sorted CD4+ and CD8+ cells averaged around 3.4 ug, ranging from about 0.2 to 30 ug. CD8+CD57+ expansion was defined as a frequency above the mean frequency observed in healthy subjects.

Genomic DNA was used as template for profiling of TCR beta VDJ combinations and CDR3 sequences. An Illumina HiSeq 2000 was the platform used for TCR repertoire sequencing. Processing in the source paper ran as follows. Repertoires were assessed using TRBV/TRBJ rearrangement plots, CDR3 size and DJ length profiles, and Simpson's diversity index. The most abundant DNA sequence in the deep sequencing data was defined as the immunodominant clone. CDR3 amino acid sequences were checked for sharing across subjects and were also compared against the VDJdb database and published repertoires. TCRdb reanalyzed the raw reads on its own, using fastp at Q25 for trimming and MiXCR for clone calling, and kept in-frame beta chains. One record per CDR3 amino acid sequence lists the most common genes and DNA. These V and J calls rely on TCRdb rather than the paper's analysis. The sample table shows 75,000 to 80,000 distinct CDR3 sequences, and under 80% are seen once. The biggest ten clones account for more than 80% of the sample.

Flow cytometry had shown CD8+CD57+ cell expansion in the patients selected for sequencing. Every patient had severe acquired aplastic anemia, diagnosed using the International Study of Aplastic Anemia and Agranulocytosis and Camitta criteria. No therapy had been received by the patients at the time of blood sampling. TCR repertoires of sorted CD4+ and CD8+ blood T cells from severe aplastic anemia patients and healthy subjects were deep-sequenced in the study. In the USA, patient enrollment took place under clinicaltrials.gov protocols 00001620, 01623167, 00001397, 00071045, 00081523 and 00961064. Ficoll-Paque density gradient centrifugation was used to isolate peripheral blood mononuclear cells. CD4+ and CD8+ T cells were sorted by FACS or magnetic beads before DNA extraction. Including cysteine and phenylalanine, the CDR3 has 13 amino acids. Left in the record is the CDR3 DNA by itself, 39 bases read in frame from the first base. At the junction V is shortened by 5 bases and J by 6 bases; bases outside the gene matches: 7. The germline V gene (reference sequence) supplies CDR1 LNHNV and CDR2 YYDKDF.

A remark on this clonotype: No antigen is known for it. Per-base quality was not reported, and no clone a single base away is much larger than it.

Paper-wide results and their limitations: No significant difference in CD8+ Simpson's diversity was found between patients and healthy controls (P=0.060). Twenty-nine CD8+ CDR3 sequences were shared between patients and controls but appeared highly expressed in patients and within their immunodominant clones.

The sample comprised sorted CD4+, CD8+, or CD8+CD57+ T cells (not recorded which) from PBMCs. The TCR originated in a human donor with aplastic anemia. The chain links TRBV15 with TRBJ2-7, with 7 middle bases fitting TRBD1. DNA sequence: TGTGCCACCAGCGTAGGGGGCGGAGGCGAGCAGTACTTC. This yields the protein CATSVGGGGEQYF.